This T cell receptor (beta chain) was captured by sequencing in a study of cytomegalovirus exposure and HLA in healthy donors (dated by TCRdb to about 2017). With respect to the entire study: In an earlier analysis of 587 of the donors, about 260 Gb of sequence data and 90 million to 120 million unique TCR beta sequences from 150 million to 200 million T cells were reported. The study used immunosequencing to profile the T cell repertoires of hundreds of subjects and linked those repertoires to cytomegalovirus serostatus. Of the roughly 400 genotyped donors, over 70% fell in the genetic ancestry cluster associated with self-reported Caucasian donors. Typing coverage differed by locus: A, B, C, DRB1 and DQB1 were typed in about 620-640 donors, DQA1 in 500 to 550, DPA1 in approximately 610, and DPB1 in just under 490. Class I and class II HLA loci were covered by the typing at four-digit resolution. Besides the first cohort of around 700 subjects, a separate validation cohort made up of roughly 120 different subjects was used. Among over 350 genotyped donors of the cohort, an average of around 240,000 unique TCR beta nucleotide sequences were sequenced per donor, around 18% of them non-productive. To study patterns of TCR occurrence, a later analysis re-analyzed previously published TCR beta repertoires from just over 650 donors and added high-resolution HLA genotyping. The study aimed to test whether signatures of past pathogen exposure could be identified by cataloging public T cell receptors. About 280 gigabases of sequencing data and approximately 91 million unique TCR sequences made up an early release that covered approximately 700 HLA-typed donors. Because of strong linkage in the cohort, a handful of DR-DQ haplotypes were treated as single units for association and clustering. To predict cytomegalovirus infection status, the study brought together high-throughput TCR immunosequencing, statistical association of individual TCRs with disease status, and machine learning. All discovery cohort repertoires had been generated using a single sequencing platform. To decide whether each TCR beta V gene segment behaved as functional or pseudogenic, an earlier analysis of fewer than 750 of the donors relied on high-throughput TCR beta sequencing. Donor age, sex, ethnicity and CMV serostatus were compiled together with the repertoire data. A later genetic analysis used genome-wide SNP genotypes for about 60% of the roughly 700 donors, treating that subset as a discovery cohort. Rather than using new phenotypic data, the later analysis identified candidate immune exposures from TCR beta sequences and from how often those sequences occurred across donors. Summary of the overall study and its limitations: Because HLA typing was unavailable for some donors at each locus, only the typed subset was used in association tests. A group of highly shared sequence variants was considered likely to be a technical artifact of the sequencing pipeline. While some public TCRs were present in many individuals, most TCR sequences turned up only very rarely across donors. In a later analysis, HLA-associated TCR beta chains showed more clonal expansion and lower generation probabilities than non-associated chains that were equally common. In a later genetic analysis, fewer N-insertions in productive TCRs were reported among donors in an Asian-associated ancestry cluster than the roughly 640-donor mean. In vitro tests confirmed that a few of the cytomegalovirus-associated TCR beta chains recognize cytomegalovirus antigens. Broadly in line with IMGT annotations, most TCR beta V segments showed up in productive rearrangements about 87% or about 30% of the time in an earlier analysis of approximately 640 of the donors. A later analysis associated around 16,000 TCR beta sequences with specific HLA alleles at a false discovery rate of 0.05. This cohort had only TCR beta chains sequenced, and the lack of alpha or paired-chain data limited which features could be detected. Seventeen rarely observed V segments, including chromosome 9 orphons, were excluded from the earlier analysis of some 590 of the donors because counts were too low. In a later analysis, several top co-occurrence clusters were reported to appear linked to parvovirus B19, influenza, CMV and Epstein-Barr virus. Correlated functional status among segregating V segments might be attributable to linkage disequilibrium, but an unknown experimental factor could not be ruled out. A later analysis found that most CMV-associated TCR beta chains appeared HLA-restricted, with HLA associations seemingly driven largely by CMV exposure. Presence/absence analyses assumed roughly uniform sequencing depth across donors, an assumption that may not hold. In both the original and validation cohorts, the classifier was reported to diagnose cytomegalovirus status with high specificity and sensitivity. In a later genetic analysis, a missense DCLRE1C variant was associated with V-gene and J-gene trimming of TCR beta chains, and the association was replicated in an independent cohort. CMV serostatus was the only immune exposure information available for the cohort. In a later analysis, the rate of TCR association differed among HLA loci, with DRB1 alleles having the most associated TCRs and HLA-C alleles having the fewest. According to the authors, the approach could potentially be generalized to other disease states and immunological phenotypes. In the study, around 160 TCR beta chains were listed as associated with cytomegalovirus. A further reported finding was that TCR beta sequences accurately predicted the HLA-A and HLA-B alleles for most subjects in the first cohort. When HLA alleles, especially DR and DQ, strongly co-occurred, attributing TCR associations to individual alleles was difficult.

Libraries were made using the immunoSEQ multiplex PCR assay. A mixture of 60 forward primers for TCR Vbeta segments and 13 reverse primers for TCR Jbeta segments was used in the multiplex PCR. The CDR3 region of rearranged TCR beta genes was amplified from genomic DNA by a multiplex PCR assay. The amplified TCR beta libraries were sequenced on the Illumina HiSeq System as 87-base-pair reads. As for the authors' bioinformatics: A later analysis tallied around 82 million unique TCR beta chains across the 610 or so repertoires, and roughly 11 million of those chains were shared by two or more donors. Raw reads were error-corrected and collapsed into unique sequences with a nearest-neighbor algorithm that merged closely related sequences to remove PCR and sequencing errors. CDR3 sequences were aligned to IMGT reference sequences to assign V, D and J gene segments. Each retained sequence needed at least a six-nucleotide match to both a V gene segment and a J gene segment. Rearrangements were called productive when the CDR3 lacked stop codons and stayed in frame with V and J; all others were non-productive. Following IMGT convention, CDR3 was defined as the stretch from the second conserved V-encoded cysteine up to the conserved J-encoded phenylalanine. Sequences without an unambiguous match to a single V gene segment were excluded from the earlier analysis of over 500 of the donors. An earlier analysis of several hundred of the donors called V segments functional above 56.7% productive rearrangements and segregating when the between-donor standard deviation exceeded 5%. A statistical classification framework was built for diagnosing cytomegalovirus status from the catalog of TCR beta chain sequences. V and J gene assignment, in a later analysis, came from comparing TCR nucleotide sequences with IMGT/GENE-DB human TR gene sequences. Using the TCRdist pipeline, a later analysis assigned CDR3 sequences along with most-parsimonious VDJ recombination scenarios. A later analysis defined each TCR beta chain by its CDR3 amino acid sequence plus V-gene family, and excluded reads lacking a unique V-gene family. A later analysis removed over 500 highly shared, low-generation-probability nucleotide sequences to deal with suspected cross-contamination and a sequencing artifact. A later analysis calculated a clonal expansion index for each public chain from normalized within-repertoire ranks of inferred template counts. A later analysis computed generation probabilities with a VDJ recombination model fitted to out-of-frame rearrangements, and checked the results against IGoR. In a later analysis, TCR-TCR, TCR-HLA and TCR-CMV co-occurrence was scored with hypergeometric tests, and a repertoire-size bias correction was applied to TCR pairs. A later analysis estimated false discovery rates by permuting HLA or CMV assignments 20 times. In a later analysis, co-occurring TCRs were grouped using DBSCAN, with TCRdist sequence similarity added in when clustering inside HLA-allele-positive subsets. Co-occurrence clustering excluded repertoires with fewer than 30,000 or more than 120,000 public chains, plus five with anomalous nucleotide sharing. The immuneACCESS repertoire file appears here via TCRdb, limited to in-frame rearrangements. These files lack a portion of the clones; in checked studies, under half of the deficit traces to unresolved V genes, and the cause of the others is not known. The V and J calls and clone size were taken over from that table, and D and trimming were inferred from the DNA. This sample is represented by approximately 240,000 clones; around 88% of them were singletons. 1% of the sample lies in the top ten.

The cohort comprised fewer than 750 healthy bone marrow donors. Cohort members were all nominally healthy when sampled, although unrecorded immune exposures were likely present. The donor tested CMV seronegative and was one of the 352 seronegative cohort members. Every donor gave a peripheral blood sample, and the peripheral blood mononuclear cells from that sample were used for TCR beta sequencing. The Qiagen DNeasy Blood Extraction Kit was used to extract genomic DNA from the blood cell samples. Concerning this clone: Its antigen remains undetermined. No much larger clonotype is one base removed from it; base qualities were not supplied.

The clonotype originates from a woman under 30 in good health and CMV-seronegative. Sequences were obtained from PBMCs.

The CDR3 region: CASIRGGGPSYNEQFF. The DNA sequence is as follows: TGTGCCAGCATTAGAGGCGGGGGACCCTCCTACAATGAGCAGTTCTTC. In this chain, TRBV7-2 is recombined with TRBJ2-1; TRBD2 agrees with 7 junctional bases. V is cut back by 7 bases and J by 0 bases, with 9 bases in the junction unmatched. The germline V gene yields SGHTA for CDR1 and FQGNSA for CDR2. The CDR3 runs 16 amino acids, cysteine and phenylalanine included. The DNA shown is the 48-base CDR3, in frame from base 1.